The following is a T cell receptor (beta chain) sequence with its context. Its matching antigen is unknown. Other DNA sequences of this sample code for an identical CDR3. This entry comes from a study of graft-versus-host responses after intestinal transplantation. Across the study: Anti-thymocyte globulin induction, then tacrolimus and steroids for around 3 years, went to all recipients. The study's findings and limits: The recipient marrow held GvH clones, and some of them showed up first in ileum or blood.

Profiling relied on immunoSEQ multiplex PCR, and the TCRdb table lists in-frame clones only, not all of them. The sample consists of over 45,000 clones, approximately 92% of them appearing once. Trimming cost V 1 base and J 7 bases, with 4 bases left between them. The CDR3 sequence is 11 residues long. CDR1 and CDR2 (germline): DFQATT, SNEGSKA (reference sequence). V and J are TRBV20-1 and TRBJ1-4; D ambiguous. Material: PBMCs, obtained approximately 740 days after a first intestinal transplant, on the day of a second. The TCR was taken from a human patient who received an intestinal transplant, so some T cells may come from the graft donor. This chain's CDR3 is CSARGGEKLFF. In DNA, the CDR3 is TGCAGTGCTAGAGGCGGTGAAAAACTGTTTTTT.